Described below is a single T cell receptor beta chain sequence and its context. Its specificity is unknown. Not enrolled were patients with uncontrolled infection, other autoimmune disease, pregnancy or lactation. It was 10 ml of fresh peripheral blood that supplied the PBMCs. What was amplified from RNA transcripts were TCR beta CDR3 regions. Researchers ran a first-round RT-PCR on the TCR CDR3 using the HTBI primer set. One entry per CDR3 protein, called by TCRdb with MiXCR from the multiplex PCR reads. The sample lists roughly 400,000 distinct CDR3 sequences, about 14% occurring once. Germline CDR1 SGHVS, CDR2 FNYEAQ. V gave up 5 bases and J gave up 2 bases; unmatched junction bases: 27. The CDR3 has 23 residues. The data stem from a study of T cells in Graves' hyperthyroidism and ophthalmopathy. Study observations and caveats: Clonotypes that were expanded in thyroid above 0.001 mostly appeared in blood too. In validation, the model predicted ophthalmopathy. These predictions came a median roughly 6.5 months before onset.

V gene TRBV7-6 combines with J gene TRBJ2-2; TRBD2 matches at 9 bases. The source of this sequence is a man aged 45 to 65 with Graves' ophthalmopathy. The sequencing input was blood. In nucleotides, the CDR3 is TGTGCCAGCAGCCAAGATTTGCTTAGGGCTAGCGGGACCGTCATCCTCAACACCGGGGAGCTGTTTTTT. Encoded protein: CASSQDLLRASGTVILNTGELFF.